Listed here is a single TCR beta chain. This specimen comes from a study of CD8 T cells in Susac syndrome. A quantity of about 0.5 to 1 ug RNA underwent reverse transcription using random hexamers. The amplification used immunoSEQ multiplex PCR on TCR beta CDR3; it spanned 54 Vbeta and 13 Jbeta. Each CDR3 protein gets one entry after TCRdb re-called the immunoSEQ multiplex PCR reads with MiXCR. The sample shows 100,000 to 110,000 distinct CDR3 sequences, about 96% of them seen only once. V was trimmed by 4 bases and J by 1 base, leaving 10 bases between them. CDR3 length equals 14 residues. Germline lookup yields CDR1 SGDLS and CDR2 YYNGEE. Sequencing of TCR beta was performed on blood CD8+ T cells and on blood CD4+ T cells.

The chain is built from TRBV9 and TRBJ2-3, with D possibly being TRBD2 (6 bases). This receptor was taken from a human donor with Susac syndrome. The sequenced sample was CD8+ T cells from PBMCs. This chain's CDR3 is CASSQRGGTDTQYF. CDR3 DNA sequence: TGTGCCAGCAGCCAACGCGGGGGCACAGATACGCAGTATTTT.